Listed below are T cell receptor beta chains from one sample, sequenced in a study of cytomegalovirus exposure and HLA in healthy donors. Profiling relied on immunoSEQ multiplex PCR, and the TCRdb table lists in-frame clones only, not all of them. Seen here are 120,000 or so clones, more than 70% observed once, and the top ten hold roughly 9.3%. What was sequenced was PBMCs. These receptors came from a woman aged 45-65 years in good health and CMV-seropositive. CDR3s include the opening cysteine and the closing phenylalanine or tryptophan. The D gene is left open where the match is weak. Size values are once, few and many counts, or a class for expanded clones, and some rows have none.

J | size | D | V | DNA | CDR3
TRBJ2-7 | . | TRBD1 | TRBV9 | TGTGCCAGCAGCCCAGCGACAGGGATAAGCTCCTACGAGCAGTACTTC | CASSPATGISSYEQYF
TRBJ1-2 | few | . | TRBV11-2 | TGTGCCAGCAGCTTAGATTACGCGGGGTATGGCTACACCTTC | CASSLDYAGYGYTF
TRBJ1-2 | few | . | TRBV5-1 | TGCGCCAGCAGCTCAGTCAGGGGCTCTAACTATGGCTACACCTTC | CASSSVRGSNYGYTF
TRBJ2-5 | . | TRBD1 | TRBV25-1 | TGTGCCAGCAGTGAATTAACTCGACAGGGGACCCAGTACTTC | CASSELTRQGTQYF
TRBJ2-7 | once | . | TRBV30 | TGTGCCTGGAACCCCCGACTAGGGACCTACGAGCAGTACTTC | CAWNPRLGTYEQYF
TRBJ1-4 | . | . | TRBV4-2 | TGTGCCAGCAGCCTCTTTGGGGGCGTGAATGAAAAACTGTTTTTT | CASSLFGGVNEKLFF
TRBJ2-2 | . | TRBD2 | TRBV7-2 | TGTGCCAGCAGCTTAGAGCTAGCGGTAAACACCGGGGAGCTGTTTTTT | CASSLELAVNTGELFF
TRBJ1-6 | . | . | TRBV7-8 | TGTGCCAGCAGCTTAGTGTGGGGGGGGATGGATTCACCCCTCCACTTT | CASSLVWGGMDSPLHF
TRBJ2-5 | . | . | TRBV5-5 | TGTGCCAGCAGCTTGGGCAGGGGCCAAGAGACCCAGTACTTC | CASSLGRGQETQYF
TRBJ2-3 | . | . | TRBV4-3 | TGCGCCAGCAGCCAAGATCCCTCAGTGACTAGCACAGATACGCAGTATTTT | CASSQDPSVTSTDTQYF
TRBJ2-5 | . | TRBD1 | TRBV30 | TGTGCCTGGGGGTCCGAGAGGGGGCGGTGGGGGACCCAGTACTTC | CAWGSERGRWGTQYF
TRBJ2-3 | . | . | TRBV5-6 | TGTGCCAGCAGCTTCGAAAGGAGGGGTACGCAGTATTTT | CASSFERRGTQYF
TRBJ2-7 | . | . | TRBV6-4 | TGTGCCAGCTCAGCAAGGGGGAGAAAGTCCTACGAGCAGTACTTC | CASSARGRKSYEQYF
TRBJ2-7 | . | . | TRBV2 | TGTGCCAGCAGTGATCGGTCGGGTACCGAGCAGTACTTC | CASSDRSGTEQYF
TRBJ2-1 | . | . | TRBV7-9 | TGTGCCAGCAGCTTAGCATGGGCAGCCAGCTACAATGAGCAGTTCTTC | CASSLAWAASYNEQFF
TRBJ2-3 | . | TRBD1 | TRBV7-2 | TGTGCCAGCAGCTTAGCGGGACAGGGGGCGTCAGATACGCAGTATTTT | CASSLAGQGASDTQYF
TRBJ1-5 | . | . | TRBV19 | TGTGCCAGTAGTATAGGGCCAGTTAGCAATCAGCCCCAGCATTTT | CASSIGPVSNQPQHF
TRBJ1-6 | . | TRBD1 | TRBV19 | TGTGCCAGTAGATCTCAGGGGGCCGGTTCACCCCTCCACTTT | CASRSQGAGSPLHF
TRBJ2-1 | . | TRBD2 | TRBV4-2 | TGTGCCAGCAGCCCTAGCGGACCTCCCTACAATGAGCAGTTCTTC | CASSPSGPPYNEQFF
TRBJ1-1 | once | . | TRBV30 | TGTGCCTGGGGGGAATTAAATCGGGGAGCTTTCTTT | CAWGELNRGAFF
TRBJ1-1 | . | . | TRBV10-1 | TGCGCCAGCAGCCTGGCTTTAGGGCGGGGTGAAGCTTTCTTT | CASSLALGRGEAFF
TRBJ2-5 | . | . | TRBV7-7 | TGTGCTAGCAGCGGGACAGTCCAAGAGACCCAGTACTTC | CASSGTVQETQYF
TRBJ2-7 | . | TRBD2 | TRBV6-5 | TGTGCCAGCGGGACTAGCGGTTTCTACGAGCAGTACTTC | CASGTSGFYEQYF
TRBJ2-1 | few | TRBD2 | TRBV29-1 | TGCAGCGTTGAGCTTGTAGCGGGAGGGGATGAGCAGTTCTTC | CSVELVAGGDEQFF